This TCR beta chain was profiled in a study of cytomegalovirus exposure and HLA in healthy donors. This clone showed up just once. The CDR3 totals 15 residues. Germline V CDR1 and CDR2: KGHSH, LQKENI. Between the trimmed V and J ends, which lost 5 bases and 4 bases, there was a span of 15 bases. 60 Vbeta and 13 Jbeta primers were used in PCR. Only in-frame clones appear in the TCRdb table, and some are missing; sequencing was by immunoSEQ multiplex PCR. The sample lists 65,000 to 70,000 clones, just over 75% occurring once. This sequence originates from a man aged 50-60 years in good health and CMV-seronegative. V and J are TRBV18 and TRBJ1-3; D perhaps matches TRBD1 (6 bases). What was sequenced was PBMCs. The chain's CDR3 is CASSSDWTAGNTIYF. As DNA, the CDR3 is TGTGCCAGCTCATCTGATTGGACAGCAGGAAACACCATATATTTT.